A selection of T cell receptor beta chains follows, all from one sample in a study of immune evolution from preneoplasia to lung adenocarcinoma. Generated by immunoSEQ multiplex PCR, the TCRdb table keeps only in-frame clones and is missing some. The sample includes thousands of clones, approximately 72% of them seen just once. Sequencing used FFPE adjacent normal lung tissue. These receptor sequences come from a donor at least 70 years old with lung adenocarcinoma. Both conserved end residues are part of each CDR3. The D gene is left open where the match is weak. Not every row has a clone size; where given, it reads once, few, many or a size class.

v_gene: TRBV4-2; j_gene: TRBJ1-4; d_gene: TRBD1; abundance: NA; CDR3aa: CASSQGGGQGSEKLFF; CDR3nt: TGTGCCAGCAGCCAAGGAGGGGGACAGGGTAGTGAAAAACTGTTTTTT
v_gene: TRBV27; j_gene: TRBJ1-1; d_gene: NA; abundance: NA; CDR3aa: CASHRKTGPGVNTEAFF; CDR3nt: TGTGCCAGCCACCGCAAGACAGGTCCGGGGGTGAACACTGAAGCTTTCTTT
v_gene: TRBV7-2; j_gene: TRBJ2-7; d_gene: TRBD1; abundance: few; CDR3aa: CASSLAEYRDRVDEQYF; CDR3nt: TGTGCCAGCAGCTTAGCCGAGTACCGGGACAGGGTCGACGAGCAGTACTTC
v_gene: TRBV15; j_gene: TRBJ2-2; d_gene: TRBD1; abundance: NA; CDR3aa: CATSKDQGAAGELFF; CDR3nt: TGTGCCACCAGCAAAGATCAGGGGGCCGCCGGGGAGCTGTTTTTT
v_gene: TRBV19; j_gene: TRBJ1-2; d_gene: TRBD1; abundance: NA; CDR3aa: CASTPTGGNYGYTF; CDR3nt: TGTGCCAGTACCCCGACAGGGGGCAACTATGGCTACACCTTC
v_gene: TRBV9; j_gene: TRBJ2-2; d_gene: NA; abundance: NA; CDR3aa: CASSVDAGWKGGELFF; CDR3nt: TGTGCCAGCAGCGTAGACGCGGGGTGGAAGGGCGGGGAGCTGTTTTTT
v_gene: TRBV5-1; j_gene: TRBJ1-2; d_gene: TRBD1; abundance: few; CDR3aa: CASSGGQGNYGYTF; CDR3nt: TGCGCCAGCAGCGGGGGACAGGGTAACTATGGCTACACCTTC
v_gene: TRBV29-1; j_gene: TRBJ1-1; d_gene: NA; abundance: once; CDR3aa: CSVDPGLFTEAFF; CDR3nt: TGCAGCGTTGACCCAGGTTTGTTCACTGAAGCTTTCTTT
v_gene: TRBV28; j_gene: TRBJ2-1; d_gene: TRBD2; abundance: NA; CDR3aa: CASSLLTGGAYNEQFF; CDR3nt: TGTGCCAGCAGTTTATTGACGGGGGGGGCCTACAATGAGCAGTTCTTC
v_gene: TRBV7-9; j_gene: TRBJ1-2; d_gene: NA; abundance: NA; CDR3aa: CASSAPTQDYGYTF; CDR3nt: TGTGCCAGCAGCGCTCCCACCCAGGACTATGGCTACACCTTC
v_gene: TRBV11-2; j_gene: TRBJ1-1; d_gene: NA; abundance: NA; CDR3aa: CASRLGTSRDTEAFF; CDR3nt: TGTGCCAGCAGGTTAGGGACGTCTAGGGACACTGAAGCTTTCTTT
v_gene: TRBV5-8; j_gene: TRBJ1-2; d_gene: NA; abundance: NA; CDR3aa: CASSFPGEYGYTF; CDR3nt: TGTGCCAGCAGCTTTCCAGGGGAATATGGCTACACCTTC
v_gene: TRBV10-1; j_gene: TRBJ1-5; d_gene: NA; abundance: NA; CDR3aa: CASQGDSNQPQHF; CDR3nt: TGCGCCAGCCAGGGTGATAGCAATCAGCCCCAGCATTTT
v_gene: TRBV7-8; j_gene: TRBJ2-5; d_gene: NA; abundance: NA; CDR3aa: CASSLRGVGRETQYF; CDR3nt: TGTGCCAGCAGCTTAAGGGGGGTTGGGCGGGAGACCCAGTACTTC
v_gene: TRBV30; j_gene: TRBJ2-6; d_gene: NA; abundance: NA; CDR3aa: CAWGAVLGKLPIGANVLTF; CDR3nt: TGTGCCTGGGGAGCCGTCCTCGGGAAACTTCCCATTGGGGCCAACGTCCTGACTTTC
v_gene: TRBV19; j_gene: TRBJ1-2; d_gene: TRBD1; abundance: NA; CDR3aa: CATQDRPNYGYTF; CDR3nt: TGTGCCACCCAGGACAGGCCCAACTATGGCTACACCTTC
v_gene: TRBV20-1; j_gene: TRBJ1-2; d_gene: NA; abundance: NA; CDR3aa: CSADGFYGYTF; CDR3nt: TGCAGTGCCGACGGCTTCTATGGCTACACCTTC
v_gene: TRBV6-1; j_gene: TRBJ2-5; d_gene: NA; abundance: NA; CDR3aa: CASSENRVRSTGETQYF; CDR3nt: TGTGCCAGCAGTGAAAACAGGGTGAGGTCTACGGGGGAGACCCAGTACTTC
v_gene: TRBV2; j_gene: TRBJ2-7; d_gene: NA; abundance: NA; CDR3aa: CASSEAGAAYEQYF; CDR3nt: TGTGCCAGCAGTGAAGCCGGGGCAGCCTACGAGCAGTACTTC
v_gene: TRBV5-1; j_gene: TRBJ1-1; d_gene: NA; abundance: NA; CDR3aa: CASSLGARYTEAFF; CDR3nt: TGCGCCAGCAGCTTGGGGGCTCGGTACACTGAAGCTTTCTTT
v_gene: TRBV6-6; j_gene: TRBJ1-2; d_gene: TRBD1; abundance: NA; CDR3aa: CASRTGAVDGYTF; CDR3nt: TGTGCCAGCAGGACAGGGGCAGTCGATGGCTACACCTTC
v_gene: TRBV30; j_gene: TRBJ2-5; d_gene: TRBD2; abundance: few; CDR3aa: CAWSVPAGVQETQYF; CDR3nt: TGTGCCTGGAGTGTACCAGCGGGGGTTCAAGAGACCCAGTACTTC
v_gene: TRBV7-8; j_gene: TRBJ1-2; d_gene: TRBD1; abundance: NA; CDR3aa: CASSLRTGGGGYTF; CDR3nt: TGTGCCAGCAGCCTCCGGACAGGGGGTGGTGGCTACACCTTC
v_gene: TRBV18; j_gene: TRBJ1-1; d_gene: NA; abundance: NA; CDR3aa: CASSHSSAEAFF; CDR3nt: TGTGCCAGCTCACACTCGTCGGCTGAAGCTTTCTTT
v_gene: TRBV6-5; j_gene: TRBJ2-3; d_gene: TRBD1; abundance: NA; CDR3aa: CASSRDREADTQYF; CDR3nt: TGTGCCAGCAGCCGTGACAGGGAAGCAGATACGCAGTATTTT
v_gene: TRBV7-9; j_gene: TRBJ1-2; d_gene: NA; abundance: NA; CDR3aa: CASSLGDPIRTGYTF; CDR3nt: TGTGCCAGCAGCTTAGGGGATCCGATTCGTACTGGCTACACCTTC
v_gene: TRBV4-1; j_gene: TRBJ1-2; d_gene: TRBD1; abundance: once; CDR3aa: CASSRVQGDYGYTF; CDR3nt: TGCGCCAGCAGCCGAGTACAGGGGGACTATGGCTACACCTTC
v_gene: TRBV6-6; j_gene: TRBJ1-1; d_gene: NA; abundance: NA; CDR3aa: CASRGNTEAFF; CDR3nt: TGTGCCAGCAGAGGGAACACTGAAGCTTTCTTT
v_gene: TRBV19; j_gene: TRBJ2-3; d_gene: NA; abundance: NA; CDR3aa: CASKRLVGTLDTQYF; CDR3nt: TGTGCCAGTAAAAGACTAGTCGGCACATTGGATACGCAGTATTTT
v_gene: TRBV9; j_gene: TRBJ2-7; d_gene: TRBD1; abundance: once; CDR3aa: CASSQRQGAYEQYF; CDR3nt: TGTGCCAGCAGCCAGAGACAGGGGGCCTACGAGCAGTACTTC
v_gene: TRBV5-4; j_gene: TRBJ1-4; d_gene: NA; abundance: NA; CDR3aa: CASSLGQGELFF; CDR3nt: TGTGCCAGCAGCTTGGGGCAGGGAGAGCTGTTTTTT
v_gene: TRBV20-1; j_gene: TRBJ1-1; d_gene: NA; abundance: NA; CDR3aa: CSAAPLDGAFF; CDR3nt: TGCAGTGCTGCCCCCCTAGATGGGGCTTTCTTT
v_gene: TRBV5-6; j_gene: TRBJ2-7; d_gene: TRBD1; abundance: NA; CDR3aa: CASSWDRGLIEQYF; CDR3nt: TGTGCCAGCAGCTGGGACAGGGGGCTCATCGAGCAGTACTTC
v_gene: TRBV29-1; j_gene: TRBJ2-7; d_gene: TRBD1; abundance: NA; CDR3aa: CSVGTGLGSYEQYF; CDR3nt: TGCAGCGTAGGGACAGGGTTGGGCTCCTACGAGCAGTACTTC
v_gene: TRBV4-1; j_gene: TRBJ1-2; d_gene: TRBD1; abundance: few; CDR3aa: CASSQATGGFYGYTF; CDR3nt: TGCGCCAGCAGCCAAGCTACAGGGGGCTTCTATGGCTACACCTTC
v_gene: TRBV18; j_gene: TRBJ2-2; d_gene: NA; abundance: NA; CDR3aa: CASSPPGGTGELFF; CDR3nt: TGTGCCAGCTCACCACCCGGCGGCACCGGGGAGCTGTTTTTT
v_gene: TRBV6-6; j_gene: TRBJ1-6; d_gene: NA; abundance: NA; CDR3aa: CASSYNPQALHF; CDR3nt: TGTGCCAGCAGTTACAACCCTCAGGCCCTCCACTTT